Described below is a single TCR beta chain sequence and its context. Its antigen is unknown. The data originate from a study of T cell responses to AZD1222 COVID-19 vaccine. Assay used: immunoSEQ multiplex PCR; TCRdb lists only in-frame clones, some missing. The table includes approximately 49,000 clones, approximately 80% detected once. Study-wide results and caveats: Regions left unmutated in variants are reportedly the target of nearly half of spike-specific TCRs. Sampled repertoires all dated from after the peak T cell response. Donors were chiefly white British, with a greater number of females, and clonal diversity was perhaps underestimated.

This CDR3 spans 13 amino acids. V lost 7 bases to trimming and J lost 7 bases, with 14 bases between them. Germline lookup yields CDR1 MDHEN and CDR2 SYDVKM. The chain combines TRBV28 with TRBJ1-5; D is unclear. This clonotype was sampled from an adult in good health. Here the sequenced sample was peripheral blood, taken on day 0 of MenACWY control vaccination. CDR3 sequence: CASTSGGGQPQHF. CDR3 in DNA: TGTGCCAGCACCTCTGGAGGAGGACAGCCCCAGCATTTT.